This is a list of T cell receptor beta chains from one sample in a study of CD8 T cells in ankylosing spondylitis. TCRdb ran MiXCR on the 5' RACE reads and lists one entry per CDR3 protein. Counted here are about 42,000 distinct CDR3 sequences, 4% occurring once; the ten biggest clones make up roughly 4%. The specimen sequenced was blood, either unsorted or a sorted T cell fraction (not recorded which). These receptors originate from a female donor with ankylosing spondylitis or in good health (not recorded which). Each CDR3 is given with its conserved first and last residue. The D gene is left open where the match is weak. Some rows have no size entry. The others give once, few or many, or a class for an expanded clone.

TRBJ2-3 TRBV11-3 12 NA TRBD2 TGTGCCAGCAGGCGGGGGGCAGATACGCAGTATTTT CASRRGADTQYF
TRBJ2-1 TRBV5-1 12 many TRBD1 TGCGCCAAACCCAGGGGGCTAAATGAGCAGTTCTTC CAKPRGLNEQFF
TRBJ1-1 TRBV9 15 many NA TGTGCCAGCAGCGTAGCCATGGATTTGAACACTGAAGCTTTCTTT CASSVAMDLNTEAFF
TRBJ2-7 TRBV9 14 many TRBD2 TGTGCCAGCAGCGTAGCTGGGAGGGGCCGCGAGCAGTACTTC CASSVAGRGREQYF
TRBJ1-2 TRBV9 14 NA NA TGTGCCAGCAGCCCCAGGATGGTGAACTATAGCTACACCTTC CASSPRMVNYSYTF
TRBJ2-7 TRBV9 15 many NA TGTGCCAGCAGCGTAGGGGGGGTGCCGGGCTACGAGCAGTACTTC CASSVGGVPGYEQYF
TRBJ2-2 TRBV9 16 many NA TGTGCCAGCAGCGTAGACGTTAGCGGAAACACCGGGGAGCTGTTTTTT CASSVDVSGNTGELFF
TRBJ2-1 TRBV9 14 many NA TGTGCCAGCAGCGTAGATAGGACCCCCAATGAGCAGTTCTTC CASSVDRTPNEQFF
TRBJ1-2 TRBV9 13 medium-sized TRBD1 TGTGCCAGCAGCGTCGACAGGGGTGGAGGCTACACCTTC CASSVDRGGGYTF
TRBJ1-2 TRBV9 15 many NA TGTGCCAGCAGCGTAGGTCGGGGGGCGGAATATGGCTACACCTTC CASSVGRGAEYGYTF
TRBJ1-3 TRBV9 14 many NA TGTGCCAGCAGCGCGACAGACTCTGGAAACACCATATATTTT CASSATDSGNTIYF
TRBJ2-3 TRBV9 17 medium-sized NA TGTGCCAGCAGCCCCATCAAGAGGGGGGCCGGGGCAGATACGCAGTATTTT CASSPIKRGAGADTQYF
TRBJ1-2 TRBV9 15 many TRBD1 TGTGCCAGCAGCGTTGGTACAGGGGGTAACTATGGCTACACCTTC CASSVGTGGNYGYTF
TRBJ2-5 TRBV9 13 few NA TGTGCCAGCAGCGTGGACGCGGGCGAGACCCAGTACTTC CASSVDAGETQYF
TRBJ2-5 TRBV9 13 many NA TGTGCCAGCAGCATCCTGGGTCCGGAGACCCAGTACTTC CASSILGPETQYF
TRBJ1-2 TRBV9 15 NA TRBD1 TGTGCCAGCAGCCTTGGGACAGGTCCTAACTATGGCTACACCTTC CASSLGTGPNYGYTF
TRBJ2-7 TRBV9 16 many NA TGTGCCAGCAGCGTTGGGCAGGGGCGGGCCATATACGAGCAGTACTTC CASSVGQGRAIYEQYF
TRBJ1-1 TRBV9 18 many NA TGTGCCAGCAGCGTAGTAGTAGGGGGGGAGGGGGTCGGCACTGAAGCTTTCTTT CASSVVVGGEGVGTEAFF
TRBJ2-3 TRBV9 15 many NA TGTGCCAGCAGCGTAGGGGTTAGCATAGCAGATACGCAGTATTTT CASSVGVSIADTQYF
TRBJ2-2 TRBV9 15 few TRBD1 TGTGCCAGCAGCGCACAGGGGGCGGGCACCGGGGAGCTGTTTTTT CASSAQGAGTGELFF
TRBJ1-2 TRBV9 13 many NA TGTGCCAGCAGCCCCTCGGTGGTGGGAGGCTACACCTTC CASSPSVVGGYTF
TRBJ1-6 TRBV9 13 many NA TGTGCCAGCAGCGTAGTTGGGAATTCACCCCTCCACTTT CASSVVGNSPLHF
TRBJ1-2 TRBV9 16 many NA TGTGCCAGCAGCGTAGAAGGGACACCCTTTTCCTATGGCTACACCTTC CASSVEGTPFSYGYTF
TRBJ1-3 TRBV9 13 many NA TGTGCCAGCAGCGTAGATTTGGGGGACACCATATATTTT CASSVDLGDTIYF
TRBJ2-5 TRBV9 16 many TRBD2 TGTGCCAGCAGCGTAGGCACTAGCGGGAACCAAGAGACCCAGTACTTC CASSVGTSGNQETQYF
TRBJ2-5 TRBV9 15 many TRBD2 TGTGCCAGCAGCGTAACTAGCGGGGGGGGGGAGACCCAGTACTTC CASSVTSGGGETQYF
TRBJ2-2 TRBV9 15 many NA TGTGCCAGCAGCGTTGGACCGAAGAACACCGGGGAGCTGTTTTTT CASSVGPKNTGELFF